The clone carrying this TCR beta chain has just a few counts. Its antigen is unidentified. This sample is drawn from a study of response to subunit inactivated influenza vaccine. General study points: It was suggested by the authors that few new T cells are recruited by each seasonal influenza vaccination.

This CDR3 has 13 amino acids. V gave up 3 bases and J gave up 6 bases, with 9 bases separating them. CDR1 LGHNA and CDR2 YSLEER come from the germline V gene. TCRdb re-derived calls from the RT-PCR reads in MiXCR, one entry per CDR3 protein. The profile covers around 760,000 distinct CDR3 sequences, with 11% to 15% appearing a single time and 6.5% to 8.5% taken by the ten largest. This material consisted of PBMCs from blood, taken 14 to 15 days before vaccination. V usage is TRBV4-3 and J usage is TRBJ1-5; D possibly corresponds to TRBD1 (5 bases). The sequence derives from a man in his fifties who received an inactivated influenza vaccine. CDR3 nucleotides: TGCGCCAGCAGCCACCGGAGGGGTCAGCCCCAGCATTTT. The encoded protein is CASSHRRGQPQHF.